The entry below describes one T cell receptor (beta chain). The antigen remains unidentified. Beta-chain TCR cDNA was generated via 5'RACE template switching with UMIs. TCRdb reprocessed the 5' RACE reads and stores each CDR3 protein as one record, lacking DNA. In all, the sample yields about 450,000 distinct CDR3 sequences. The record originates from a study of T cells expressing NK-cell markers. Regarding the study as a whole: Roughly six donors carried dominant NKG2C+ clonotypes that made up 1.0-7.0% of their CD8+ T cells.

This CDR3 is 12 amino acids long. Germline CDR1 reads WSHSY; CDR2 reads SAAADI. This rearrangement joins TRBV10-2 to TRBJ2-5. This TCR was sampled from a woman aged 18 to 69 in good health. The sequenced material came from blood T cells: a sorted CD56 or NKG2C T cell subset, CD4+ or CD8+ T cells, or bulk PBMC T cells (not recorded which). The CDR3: CASSSLLETQYF.